Below, 31 T cell receptor beta chains from the same sample are listed, as sequenced in a study of blood T cell repertoires in COVID-19. Sequencing was performed with immunoSEQ multiplex PCR; in TCRdb, only in-frame clones are kept and a portion is missing. Of hundreds of thousands of clones in the sample, about 90% are singletons; the top ten hold roughly 1.4%. The sequenced sample consisted of peripheral blood. Source of these receptors: a man older than 75 with acute or convalescent COVID-19.

This clone occurred a few times. The chain couples TRBV7-8 to TRBJ1-2; 8 bases are a match to TRBD1. This CDR3 spans 14 amino acids. V lost 5 bases to trimming and J lost 8 bases; unmatched junction nucleotides: 10. Germline V gene data show CDR1 as SGHVS and CDR2 as FQNEAQ. CDR3 in amino acids: CASSTPGGRGGYTF. The CDR3 nucleotides read TGTGCCAGCAGCACCCCAGGGGGCAGGGGAGGCTACACCTTC.

As for this clone: This specimen includes other DNA sequences encoding the same CDR3. CDR3 DNA sequence: TGTGCCAGTAGTATTGGAGGACAGGGTGATTCACCCCTCCACTTT. Translated: CASSIGGQGDSPLHF. The chain recombines TRBV19 with TRBJ1-6; TRBD1 agrees at 8 bases. The germline V gene encodes CDR1 LNHDA and CDR2 SQIVND (reference sequence). The CDR3 has 15 residues. Unmatched junction bases numbered 6, after V lost 3 bases and J lost 8 bases.

The CDR3 coding sequence is TGTGCCAGCAGCTTAGCACAGGGGACCGGGGAGCTGTTTTTT. Protein sequence: CASSLAQGTGELFF. V is TRBV7-9 and J is TRBJ2-2; 7 nucleotides match TRBD1. V gave up 0 bases and J gave up 5 bases; unmatched junction bases: 0. Germline CDR1 SEHNR, CDR2 FQNEAQ (reference sequence). The CDR3 is made up of 14 amino acids. Variable domain in full (rest from reference TRBV7-9 and TRBJ2-2): DTGVSQNPRHKITKRGQNVTFRCDPISEHNRLYWYRQTLGQGPEFLTYFQNEAQLEKSRLLSDRFSAERPKGSFSTLEIQRTEQGDSAMYLCASSLAQGTGELFFGEGSRLTVL.

The CDR3 bases are TGTGCCACCGCGGAAGGGACTAGCAGCCTGAATGAGCAGTTCTTC. Translation gives CATAEGTSSLNEQFF. The rearrangement uses TRBV24-1 and TRBJ2-1; 9 bases fit TRBD2. With 9 bases clipped from V and 7 bases from J, the junction kept 12 bases outside the gene matches. Germline CDR1 is KGHDR and CDR2 is SFDVKD. This CDR3 contains 15 residues.

The CDR3 protein is CASSIVGVRRNQPQHF. In nucleotides, the CDR3 is TGTGCCAGTAGTATAGTGGGAGTAAGGCGCAATCAGCCCCAGCATTTT. The chain uses TRBV19 and TRBJ1-5; D is ambiguous. CDR3 length: 16 residues. Trimming took 1 base from V and 2 from J, leaving 12 bases between them. Germline-derived CDR1 and CDR2 are LNHDA and SQIVND (reference sequence). The whole variable domain, filled in from reference TRBV19 and TRBJ1-5, reads DGGITQSPKYLFRKEGQNVTLSCEQNLNHDAMYWYRQDPGQGLRLIYYSQIVNDFQKGDIAEGYSVSREKKESFPLTVTSAQKNPTAFYLCASSIVGVRRNQPQHFGDGTRLSIL.

The chain is built from TRBV6-5 and TRBJ2-5, with 8 positions matching TRBD2. With 8 bases clipped from V and 4 bases from J, the junction kept 9 bases outside the gene matches. Germline CDR1 and CDR2: MNHEY and SVGAGI. The CDR3 covers 14 residues. The CDR3 is CASHYGGGRETQYF. The DNA of the CDR3 is TGTGCCAGCCATTACGGGGGGGGTAGAGAGACCCAGTACTTC.

V and J are TRBV27 and TRBJ2-5, with TRBD2 matching 10 bases. With 2 bases clipped from V and 5 bases from J, the junction kept 2 bases outside the gene matches. CDR1 is MNHEY, CDR2 SMNVEV, per germline (reference sequence). This CDR3 comprises 14 residues. The CDR3 here is CASSLLAGAETQYF. The CDR3 DNA follows: TGTGCCAGCAGTTTACTAGCGGGGGCTGAGACCCAGTACTTC.

The V call is TRBV7-9, the J call TRBJ2-3, with 10 bases identical to TRBD1. Germline loops: CDR1 SEHNR, CDR2 FQNEAQ (reference sequence). This CDR3 spans 15 amino acids. V gave up 5 bases and J gave up 5 bases; unmatched junction bases: 7. CDR3 sequence (DNA): TGTGCCAGCAGCCGCGGGACAGGGGAGAGAGATACGCAGTATTTT. It is translated as CASSRGTGERDTQYF.

The chain has TRBV5-8 and TRBJ1-1; the D gene is possibly TRBD1 (6 bases). Deletions cut 4 bases from V and 1 base from J, with 11 bases between. Germline values: CDR1 SGHTS, CDR2 YDEGEE. CDR3 size: 14 residues. The CDR3 protein is CASSPGVPNTEAFF. The CDR3 DNA reads as TGTGCCAGCAGCCCAGGGGTCCCGAACACTGAAGCTTTCTTT.

J is TRBJ1-4 and V is TRBV9; D is unresolved. The germline V gene has CDR1 SGDLS and CDR2 YYNGEE. Between the trimmed V and J ends, which lost 4 bases and 8 bases, there was a span of 15 bases. CDR3 length: 14 residues. CDR3 DNA: TGTGCCAGCAGCCCGGTGCCAGAGGGAGAAAAACTGTTTTTT. It encodes CASSPVPEGEKLFF.

The J gene is TRBJ1-2, the V gene TRBV19; possible D gene TRBD1, 5 bases. The germline V gene encodes CDR1 LNHDA and CDR2 SQIVND (reference sequence). The CDR3 runs 13 residues. With 1 base removed from V and 7 bases from J, the gap between germline ends came to 10 bases. CDR3 sequence (DNA): TGTGCCAGTAGTATAGGGACAACCGCTGGCTACACCTTC. Its translation is CASSIGTTAGYTF.

Points on this clone: This same CDR3 is encoded by further DNA sequences in the sample. J is TRBJ2-3 and V is TRBV5-1, with TRBD1 matching 9 bases. Germline V gene data show CDR1 as SGHRS and CDR2 as YFSETQ. Trimming took 4 bases from V and 3 from J; bases not matched to a gene: 3. The CDR3 is 14 residues long. CDR3 nucleotides: TGCGCCAGCAGCCCCGGGACAGGGACAGATACGCAGTATTTT. Translating it yields CASSPGTGTDTQYF.

This clone was detected only a few times. This chain uses TRBV10-3 with TRBJ1-5, with a weak D call TRBD1 (6 bases). The CDR3 is made up of 14 amino acids. CDR1 ENHRY and CDR2 SYGVKD come from the germline V gene. Between the trimmed V and J ends, which lost 0 bases and 6 bases, there was a span of 9 bases. DNA of the CDR3: TGTGCCATCAGTGAGTCGCAGGGGTCTCAGCCCCAGCATTTT. Translation: CAISESQGSQPQHF.

This clone has more than one count but fewer than ten. The V gene is TRBV7-9, the J gene TRBJ2-1, with TRBD2 as a possible D gene (7 bases). V lost 2 bases and J 0 bases, leaving 11 bases between the germline ends. This CDR3 region has 16 residues. CDR1 is SEHNR, CDR2 FQNEAQ, per germline (reference sequence). The CDR3 spells CASSLRGAASYNEQFF. The CDR3 coding sequence is TGTGCCAGCAGCTTACGGGGGGCGGCCTCCTACAATGAGCAGTTCTTC.

The chain recombines TRBV5-1 with TRBJ2-5, with 7 nucleotides matching TRBD1. This CDR3 contains 15 residues. The junction had 14 bases not matched to a gene; V was cut back by 7 bases and J by 5 bases. Germline V CDR1 and CDR2: SGHRS, YFSETQ. DNA of the CDR3: TGCGCCAGCTGCCGTCAGTGGGGACAGCGGGAGACCCAGTACTTC. Translated: CASCRQWGQRETQYF.

This clone was counted once. This chain uses TRBV5-1 with TRBJ2-3, with TRBD2 matching over 16 bases. Germline CDR1 reads SGHRS; CDR2 reads YFSETQ. Trimming removed 4 bases from V and 6 bases from J; junction bases left unmatched: 8. The CDR3 is 17 amino acids. CDR3 in DNA: TGCGCCAGCAGCGACCCGGGACTAGCGGGAGGGCCGGATACGCAGTATTTT. Its protein is CASSDPGLAGGPDTQYF.

The CDR3 here is CATVGSGIFPSQETQYF. The DNA of the CDR3 is TGTGCCACCGTGGGTTCCGGGATTTTCCCGTCTCAAGAGACCCAGTACTTC. This chain connects TRBV24-1 to TRBJ2-5, with a tentative D call TRBD2 (5 bases). Trimming took off 9 bases at V and 2 bases at J, with 24 bases between the two ends. CDR3 length: 17 amino acids. CDR1 and CDR2 (germline): KGHDR, SFDVKD.

The chain couples TRBV5-5 to TRBJ2-7, with a possible D match to TRBD1 (6 bases). Deletions cut 1 base from V and 1 base from J, with 6 bases between. The CDR3 consists of 13 residues. Germline V lookup: CDR1 SGHKS, CDR2 YYEKEE (reference sequence). The CDR3 protein is CASSLTGSYEQYF. The CDR3 bases are TGTGCCAGCAGCTTGACAGGGTCCTACGAGCAGTACTTC.

J is TRBJ2-4 and V is TRBV27; 9 nucleotides agree with TRBD1. The CDR3 is made up of 15 amino acids. Germline CDR1 is MNHEY and CDR2 is SMNVEV (reference sequence). The V and J ends lost 5 bases and 5 bases, in that order; junction bases with no gene match: 7. The CDR3 protein is CASSGWGQGENIQYF. The CDR3 DNA follows: TGTGCCAGCAGTGGATGGGGACAGGGCGAAAACATTCAGTACTTC.

The chain carries TRBV27 and TRBJ1-6; the D gene is possibly TRBD1 (5 bases). CDR1 is MNHEY, CDR2 SMNVEV, per germline (reference sequence). This CDR3 region has 14 residues. With 5 bases removed from V and 10 bases from J, the gap between germline ends came to 15 bases. The CDR3 loop reads CASSKYQGQSPLHF. The CDR3 DNA is TGTGCCAGCAGTAAATACCAGGGCCAATCACCCCTCCACTTT.

The CDR3 sequence: CASSLGRSGGGADTQYF. CDR3 bases: TGTGCCAGCAGCCTGGGTCGTAGCGGGGGTGGGGCAGATACGCAGTATTTT. The V call is TRBV7-3, the J call TRBJ2-3; 9 nucleotides agree with TRBD2. The germline gives CDR1 SGHTA, CDR2 FQGTGA. V shed 5 bases and J 4 bases; nucleotides not matched to a gene: 13. This CDR3 has 17 residues.

As concerns this clone: Sequence at one end of the junction differs from germline and may be a read error. The sample has other DNA sequences that encode this CDR3 too. This chain links TRBV7-2 with TRBJ1-3, with D perhaps TRBD1 (5 bases). This CDR3 comprises 13 residues. The V gene's germline CDR1 is SGHTA and CDR2 FQGNSA. The CDR3 sequence: CASSSGTGNTIYF. The CDR3 bases are TGTGCCAGCAGCTCAGGGACTGGGAACACCATATATTTT.

The chain carries TRBV2 and TRBJ1-2; TRBD1 agrees at 7 bases. V was pared by 6 bases and J by 5 bases, with 18 bases of the junction left unmatched. The CDR3 is 17 residues long. Per germline, CDR1 SNHLY and CDR2 FYNNEI. As DNA, the CDR3 is TGTGCCAGCAGCGAAACCCCCGGGACAGCTGTTGGATATGGCTACACCTTC. Translating gives CASSETPGTAVGYGYTF.

The V and J genes are TRBV11-2 and TRBJ2-7; 8 bases fit TRBD2. V lost 0 bases and J lost 2; bases outside the gene matches: 9. The CDR3 is 17 residues long. In germline, CDR1 is SGHAT, CDR2 FQNNGV. In DNA form, the CDR3 reads TGTGCCAGCAGCTTAGATATGCTGGCGGGGGGAACCTACGAGCAGTACTTC. Residues: CASSLDMLAGGTYEQYF.

This chain links TRBV5-1 with TRBJ2-7, with 8 positions matching TRBD2. V was clipped by 0 bases and J by 6 bases; unmatched bases: 8. The CDR3 loop spans 15 amino acids. Germline values: CDR1 SGHRS, CDR2 YFSETQ. CDR3 sequence reads: CASSLAAGGISEQYF. The CDR3 coding sequence is TGCGCCAGCAGCTTGGCCGCGGGAGGCATTAGCGAGCAGTACTTC.

The chain links TRBV19 to TRBJ1-1; D possibly corresponds to TRBD1 (5 bases). In germline, CDR1 is LNHDA, CDR2 SQIVND (reference sequence). V lost 7 bases, J lost 6 bases, and 21 bases lay in between. CDR3 length equals 15 residues. CDR3 protein: CASTLLGGVGSEAFF. In DNA, the CDR3 is TGTGCCAGTACCCTACTGGGGGGAGTTGGTTCTGAAGCTTTCTTT.

V usage is TRBV9 and J usage is TRBJ2-3, with 13 bases aligning to TRBD2. With V trimmed by 3 bases and J by 0 bases, 4 bases remained unmatched. This CDR3 has 17 amino acids. CDR1 is SGDLS and CDR2 is YYNGEE in the germline V gene. For the CDR3, the DNA is TGTGCCAGCAGCGGAGGACTAGCGGGGGCAAGCACAGATACGCAGTATTTT. Amino acids: CASSGGLAGASTDTQYF.

The sample holds one count of this clone. The chain has TRBV23-1 and TRBJ2-3; D is uncertain. TRBV23-1 is identified as an open reading frame with a role that is uncertain. The CDR3 runs 13 residues. Trimming took off 4 bases at V and 2 bases at J, with 7 bases between the two ends. The CDR3 here is CASSPAYTDTQYF. The CDR3 bases are TGCGCCAGCAGTCCCGCCTACACAGATACGCAGTATTTT.

The chain links TRBV6-5 to TRBJ2-3, with 10 nucleotides matching TRBD2. The CDR3 contains 15 residues. Unmatched junction bases numbered 5, after V lost 6 bases and J lost 2 bases. CDR1 MNHEY and CDR2 SVGAGI come from the germline V gene. The CDR3: CASRASGSPTDTQYF. For the CDR3, the DNA is TGTGCCAGCAGAGCTAGCGGGAGTCCCACAGATACGCAGTATTTT.

The chain recombines TRBV24-1 with TRBJ1-5; 10 bases map to TRBD1. V was pared by 6 bases and J by 6 bases, with 4 bases of the junction left unmatched. This CDR3 is built from 14 residues. Looked up from germline, CDR1 is KGHDR and CDR2 is SFDVKD. The CDR3 spells CATSRTGGGQPQHF. DNA for the CDR3: TGTGCCACCAGTCGGACAGGGGGGGGTCAGCCCCAGCATTTT.

The chain uses TRBV7-6 and TRBJ2-7, with a weak D call TRBD1 (5 bases). Germline CDR1 is SGHVS and CDR2 is FNYEAQ. V shed 1 base and J shed 5 bases, with 15 bases lying between them. CDR3 length equals 15 residues. The CDR3 DNA reads TGTGCCAGCAGCTTAGATGTCGGCAGGGTAGACGAGCAGTACTTC. Protein product: CASSLDVGRVDEQYF.